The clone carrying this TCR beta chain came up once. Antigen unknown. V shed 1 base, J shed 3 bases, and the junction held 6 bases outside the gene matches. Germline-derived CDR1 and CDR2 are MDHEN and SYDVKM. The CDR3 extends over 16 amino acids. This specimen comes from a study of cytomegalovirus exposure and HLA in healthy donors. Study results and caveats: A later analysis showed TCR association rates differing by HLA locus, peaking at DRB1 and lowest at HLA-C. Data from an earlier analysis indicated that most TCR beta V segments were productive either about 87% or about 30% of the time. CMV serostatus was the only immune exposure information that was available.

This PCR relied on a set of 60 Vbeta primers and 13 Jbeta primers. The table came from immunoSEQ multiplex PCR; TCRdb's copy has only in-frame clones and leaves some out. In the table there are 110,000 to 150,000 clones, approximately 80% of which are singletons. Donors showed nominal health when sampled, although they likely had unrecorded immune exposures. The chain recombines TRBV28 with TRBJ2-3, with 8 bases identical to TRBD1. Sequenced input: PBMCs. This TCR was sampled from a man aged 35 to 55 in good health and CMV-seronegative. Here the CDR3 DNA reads TGTGCCAGCAGTTTATTCGGGACAGGTCATACAGATACGCAGTATTTT. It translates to CASSLFGTGHTDTQYF.